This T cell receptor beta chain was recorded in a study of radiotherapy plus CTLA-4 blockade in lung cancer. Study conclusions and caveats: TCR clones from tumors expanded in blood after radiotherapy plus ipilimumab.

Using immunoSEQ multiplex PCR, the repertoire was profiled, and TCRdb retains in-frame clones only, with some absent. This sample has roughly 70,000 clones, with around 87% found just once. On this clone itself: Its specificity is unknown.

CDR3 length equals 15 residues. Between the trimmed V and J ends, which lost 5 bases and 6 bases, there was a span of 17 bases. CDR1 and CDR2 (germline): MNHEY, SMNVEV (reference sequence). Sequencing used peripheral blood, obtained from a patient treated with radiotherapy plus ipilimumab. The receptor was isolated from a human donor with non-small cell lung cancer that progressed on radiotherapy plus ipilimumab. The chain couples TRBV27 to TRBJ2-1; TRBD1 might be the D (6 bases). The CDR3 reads CASSEWAGVGNEQFF. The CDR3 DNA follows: TGTGCCAGCAGTGAGTGGGCAGGGGTAGGCAATGAGCAGTTCTTC.